There are a few counts of the clone carrying this T cell receptor (beta chain). This entry comes from a study of blood T cell repertoires in COVID-19. The data were produced by immunoSEQ multiplex PCR, yet TCRdb's version contains in-frame clones alone and is incomplete. This table holds about 19,000 clones, approximately 89% found once. The length of the CDR3 is 16 residues. Per germline, CDR1 MGHRA and CDR2 YSYEKL. V was cut by 0 bases and J by 2 bases, with 11 bases left in between. The receptor comes from a human donor in a cohort sampled during active COVID-19. J is TRBJ1-5 and V is TRBV4-1, with D perhaps TRBD1 (5 bases). The specimen was peripheral blood. CDR3 in amino acids: CASSQEGQGGNQPQHF. The CDR3 DNA sequence: TGCGCCAGCAGCCAAGAGGGGCAGGGTGGCAATCAGCCCCAGCATTTT.